These 4 T cell receptor beta chains came from one sample sequenced in a study of cytomegalovirus exposure and HLA in healthy donors. Both 60 Vbeta primers and 13 Jbeta primers went into the PCR. TCRdb's copy holds only in-frame clones and misses some; the assay was immunoSEQ multiplex PCR. The top ten clones hold 1.5% of a sample with about 180,000 clones, around 80% of them seen once. The sequencing input was PBMCs. These receptors all stem from a man in his forties in good health and CMV-seronegative.

This chain uses TRBV6-6 with TRBJ2-5; TRBD2 matches 7 bases. In germline, CDR1 is MNHNY, CDR2 SVGAGI (reference sequence). The length of the CDR3 is 15 residues. The junction had 3 bases not matched to a gene; V was cut back by 0 bases and J by 2 bases. CDR3 region: CASSYSTGGQETQYF. The DNA for the CDR3 is TGTGCCAGCAGTTACTCGACGGGGGGTCAAGAGACCCAGTACTTC.

The chain uses TRBV29-1 and TRBJ1-5, with D unresolved. CDR1 is SQVTM and CDR2 is ANQGSEA in the germline V gene. This CDR3 has 13 amino acids. Trimming pared 8 bases from V and 5 bases from J, leaving 16 bases between. The CDR3 spells CSTKLGVDQPQHF. CDR3 nucleotides: TGCAGCACTAAACTAGGTGTGGATCAGCCCCAGCATTTT.

The chain recombines TRBV4-1 with TRBJ1-1, with D possibly TRBD1 on 6 matching bases. The CDR3 extends over 15 amino acids. Trimming left V 2 bases short and J 0 bases short, with 10 bases between. Germline loops: CDR1 MGHRA, CDR2 YSYEKL. The CDR3 nucleotides read TGCGCCAGCAGCCAACAGGGGTTCATGAACACTGAAGCTTTCTTT. Its translation: CASSQQGFMNTEAFF.

The count of this clone is one. The J gene is TRBJ2-2, the V gene TRBV5-6, with D possibly matching TRBD1 (5 bases). CDR1 and CDR2 from the germline V gene are SGHDT and YYEEEE. The CDR3 has 13 residues. The germline V and J ends were trimmed by 3 bases and 6 bases, with 9 bases remaining between them. The CDR3, as DNA: TGTGCCAGCAGCTCGCAGGGTGCCGGGGAGCTGTTTTTT. This translates into CASSSQGAGELFF.